Here is one T cell receptor (beta chain) with its context. What it binds is unknown. Researchers partitioned CD4+ cells into CD45RA+ naive and CD45RA-negative memory subsets. The CDR3 covers 15 residues. Germline V CDR1 and CDR2: SNHLY, FYNNEI. V lost 10 bases to trimming and J lost 6 bases; unmatched junction nucleotides: 17. This specimen belongs to a study of shared clonotypes between healthy human individuals. Original analysis: ImmunoSEQ only sent back junction sequences with no quality scores, so filtering was done differently. Measured with immunoSEQ multiplex PCR; TCRdb has only the in-frame clones, and not every one. That table gives V, J and clone size, and the DNA gave D and trimming. The data hold about 680,000 clones, with 73% observed a single time. The study's findings and limits: Larger richness was generally estimated for naive than memory subsets.

The sequencing input was memory CD4+ T cells sorted from blood. Subset indicated: CD45RA-negative fraction. This chain uses TRBV2 with TRBJ1-1, with 7 bases lining up with TRBD1. The clonotype comes from a woman between 25 and 40 years old in good health. The CDR3 DNA reads TGTGCCACCATTAACGGAGGGGGCTCCTTCTCTGAAGCTTTCTTT. Encoded protein: CATINGGGSFSEAFF.